The 24 T cell receptor beta chains reported below all come from one sample, sequenced in a study of CD8 T cells in Susac syndrome. RNA was extracted with the RNeasy kit, and a quantity of about 0.45 to 1 ug was reverse transcribed using random hexamers. TCRdb analysed the immunoSEQ multiplex PCR reads with MiXCR anew, one entry per CDR3 protein. The sample records about 180,000 distinct CDR3 sequences, around 94% being singletons. The sample was CD4+ T cells from PBMCs. Receptors were obtained from a human donor with Susac syndrome.

The rearrangement joins TRBV25-1 to TRBJ1-6; D is uncertain. The CDR3 contains 10 residues. V lost 8 bases and J lost 8, with 4 bases in between. The germline gives CDR1 MGHDK, CDR2 SYGVNS. CDR3 in DNA: TGTGCCAGCGGTCATTCACCCCTCCACTTT. This gives the protein CASGHSPLHF. Full variable domain (rest looked up from reference TRBV25-1 and TRBJ1-6): EADIYQTPRYLVIGTGKKITLECSQTMGHDKMYWYQQDPGMELHLIHYSYGVNSTEKGDLSSESTVSRIRTEHFPLTLESARPSHTSQYLCASGHSPLHFGNGTRLTVT.

V and J are TRBV7-8 and TRBJ2-5; 11 bases match TRBD1. The CDR3 runs 17 residues. Germline CDR1 reads SGHVS; CDR2 reads FQNEAQ. The J segment lost 2 bases and the V segment lost 5 bases, leaving 10 bases of the junction unmatched. CDR3 protein: CASSAYEGTGGQETQYF. In nucleotides, the CDR3 is TGTGCCAGCAGCGCCTATGAAGGGACAGGGGGGCAAGAGACCCAGTACTTC. Together with reference TRBV7-8 and TRBJ2-5, the CDR3 gives the full variable domain: GAGVSQSPRYKVAKRGQDVALRCDPISGHVSLFWYQQALGQGPEFLTYFQNEAQLDKSGLPSDRFFAERPEGSVSTLKIQRTQQEDSAVYLCASSAYEGTGGQETQYFGPGTRLLVL.

This chain connects TRBV2 to TRBJ2-2; possibly TRBD1 or TRBD2 for D (5 bases each). The V and J ends lost 7 bases and 7 bases respectively, with 19 bases between them. The CDR3 is 15 residues long. Germline loops: CDR1 SNHLY, CDR2 FYNNEI. The CDR3, as DNA: TGTGCCAGCAATCGAGGAGGACATGGGATCGGGGAGCTGTTTTTT. Encoded protein: CASNRGGHGIGELFF.

The chain joins TRBV4-3 to TRBJ2-2; D unresolved. The CDR3 is 15 residues long. Germline V CDR1 and CDR2: LGHNA, YSLEER. V gave up 0 bases and J gave up 5 bases, with 10 bases separating them. The CDR3 DNA sequence: TGCGCCAGCAGCCAAGATTTCGTTTCGACCGGGGAGCTGTTTTTT. Amino acid sequence: CASSQDFVSTGELFF.

This rearrangement joins TRBV5-1 to TRBJ2-7, with 7 bases that match TRBD1. The trim removed 0 bases at V and 0 bases at J, leaving 12 bases unmatched. Germline CDR1 and CDR2: SGHRS and YFSETQ. The CDR3 runs 18 residues. The CDR3 here is CASSLEGRGFSGSYEQYF. As DNA, the CDR3 is TGCGCCAGCAGCTTGGAGGGCAGGGGGTTTTCGGGCTCCTACGAGCAGTACTTC.

The chain carries TRBV5-6 and TRBJ2-5, with 10 bases matching TRBD1. The germline gives CDR1 SGHDT, CDR2 YYEEEE. CDR3 length equals 16 residues. Trimming at V came to 0 bases and at J to 6 bases, leaving 8 bases not matched to a gene. The DNA for the CDR3 is TGTGCCAGCAGCTTGGTGGGACAGGGGAGGGGGAAGACCCAGTACTTC. It is translated as CASSLVGQGRGKTQYF.

The chain recombines TRBV9 with TRBJ1-2, with D tentatively TRBD1 (5 bases). Trimming cost V 5 bases and J 5 bases, with 19 bases left between them. The CDR3 extends over 15 amino acids. In germline, CDR1 is SGDLS, CDR2 YYNGEE. Here the CDR3 DNA reads TGTGCCAGCAGTTTAAACGTAGGGGCCTTATATGGCTACACCTTC. Residues: CASSLNVGALYGYTF.

The chain uses TRBV7-9 and TRBJ2-7; no reliable D call. The CDR3 is 13 residues long. Germline CDR1 reads SEHNR; CDR2 reads FQNEAQ (reference sequence). With 5 bases removed from V and 4 bases from J, the gap between germline ends came to 12 bases. The CDR3 DNA is TGTGCCAGCAGCGGACGAACGATATACGAGCAGTACTTC. Encoded protein: CASSGRTIYEQYF.

The CDR3 nucleotides are TGTGCCAGCAGTTTTGGTGATTGGGAGACCCAGTACTTC. Translating gives CASSFGDWETQYF. V is TRBV2 and J is TRBJ2-5; D gene ambiguous. V shed 5 bases and J shed 5 bases, with 12 bases lying between them. Per germline, CDR1 SNHLY and CDR2 FYNNEI. This CDR3 spans 13 amino acids.

This chain uses TRBV4-1 with TRBJ2-5; possibly TRBD2 for D (5 bases). This CDR3 is 14 amino acids long. V lost 6 bases to trimming and J lost 3 bases, with 14 bases between them. The germline gives CDR1 MGHRA, CDR2 YSYEKL. The CDR3 is CASRPTIHEETQYF. As DNA, the CDR3 is TGCGCCAGCAGACCGACTATCCACGAAGAGACCCAGTACTTC.

This clonotype was observed a few times. CDR3 in amino acids: CASSLDGTGEQYF. CDR3 sequence (DNA): TGTGCCAGCAGCTTGGACGGGACCGGCGAGCAGTACTTC. The chain joins TRBV5-4 to TRBJ2-7; tentatively, D is TRBD1 or TRBD2 (5 bases each). From germline, CDR1 is SGHNT and CDR2 YYREEE (reference sequence). The V end lost 0 bases, the J end lost 6 bases, and 10 bases lay between the germline ends. The CDR3 has 13 residues.

This sequence joins TRBV9 and TRBJ1-2, with 9 bases lining up with TRBD1. Germline CDR1 SGDLS, CDR2 YYNGEE. V lost 4 bases to trimming and J lost 0 bases; unmatched junction nucleotides: 7. The CDR3 sequence is 16 residues long. CDR3: CASSTGTGKTNYGYTF. CDR3 DNA: TGTGCCAGCAGCACCGGGACAGGGAAGACTAACTATGGCTACACCTTC.

The chain joins TRBV29-1 to TRBJ2-1; unclear D gene. The germline V and J ends were trimmed by 4 bases and 0 bases, with 7 bases remaining between them. The CDR3 loop spans 13 amino acids. Germline CDR1 and CDR2: SQVTM and ANQGSEA. CDR3 in DNA: TGCAGCGTTGTTAGGACCTCCTACAATGAGCAGTTCTTC. Translated, it gives CSVVRTSYNEQFF.

This sequence joins TRBV29-1 and TRBJ1-2; TRBD1 matches at 9 bases. The CDR3 sequence is 13 residues long. J was trimmed by 8 bases and V by 3 bases; bases with no gene match: 7. In germline, CDR1 is SQVTM, CDR2 ANQGSEA. CDR3 bases: TGCAGCGTTGAGATGACAGGGGGAGGAGGCTACACCTTC. This codes for CSVEMTGGGGYTF.

This rearrangement joins TRBV6-5 to TRBJ1-2; D is perhaps TRBD1 (5 bases). The germline V gene encodes CDR1 MNHEY and CDR2 SVGAGI. The CDR3 covers 14 residues. V was clipped by 0 bases and J by 8 bases, with 13 bases between them. Here the CDR3 DNA reads TGTGCCAGCAGTTACTCGTCCGCCCGGGGGGGCTACACCTTC. Protein product: CASSYSSARGGYTF.

The chain uses TRBV29-1 and TRBJ1-1, with TRBD1 matching 9 bases. Germline values: CDR1 SQVTM, CDR2 ANQGSEA. The CDR3 contains 13 residues. The V gene end was trimmed by 6 bases and the J gene end by 3 bases; junction bases not matched to a gene: 5. CDR3 bases: TGCAGCGTCGGACAGGGGTTGGACACTGAAGCTTTCTTT. Residues: CSVGQGLDTEAFF. Complete variable domain (other parts from reference TRBV29-1 and TRBJ1-1): SAVISQKPSRDICQRGTSLTIQCQVDSQVTMMFWYRQQPGQSLTLIATANQGSEATYESGFVIDKFPISRPNLTFSTLTVSNMSPEDSSIYLCSVGQGLDTEAFFGQGTRLTVV.

This chain links TRBV6-2 or TRBV6-3 with TRBJ2-1; TRBD1 is a possible D gene (6 bases). Germline V CDR1 and CDR2: MNHEY, SVGEGT. The CDR3 loop spans 16 amino acids. Trimming pared 5 bases from V and 1 base from J, leaving 15 bases between. The CDR3 DNA reads TGTGCCAGCAGTAACAGGGTCTCGGGGTCCTACAATGAGCAGTTCTTC. Translated, it gives CASSNRVSGSYNEQFF.

The rearrangement uses TRBV5-8 and TRBJ2-7, with 7 bases aligning to TRBD2. The CDR3 covers 13 residues. J lost 7 bases, V lost 0 bases, and 4 bases had no gene match. Germline CDR1 is SGHTS and CDR2 is YDEGEE. CDR3 in amino acids: CASSLARGEEQYF. In nucleotides, the CDR3 is TGTGCCAGCAGCTTGGCCCGGGGGGAGGAGCAGTACTTC.

The V call is TRBV21-1, the J call TRBJ2-7; TRBD1, the table's D call, lacks a check against the DNA. TRBV21-1 is described as a pseudogene. The CDR3 covers 18 residues. CDR3 sequence reads: CASSKEQVYPPSNYEQYF. CDR3 nucleotide sequence: TGTGCCAGCAGCAAGGAACAGGTTTACCCCCCATCCAACTACGAGCAGTACTTC.

V gene TRBV27 combines with J gene TRBJ2-7; TRBD1 matches at 8 bases. Losses at the gene ends were 0 bases for V and 1 base for J; bases not matched to a gene: 2. Germline CDR1 is MNHEY and CDR2 is SMNVEV (reference sequence). The CDR3 is 15 residues long. The chain's CDR3 is CASSLSGTGSYEQYF. The CDR3 DNA is TGTGCCAGCAGTTTATCGGGGACAGGTTCCTACGAGCAGTACTTC.

V is TRBV5-4 and J is TRBJ2-5; 10 bases fit TRBD1. V shed 4 bases, J shed 10 bases, and the junction held 10 bases outside the gene matches. Per the germline V gene, CDR1 is SGHNT and CDR2 is YYREEE (reference sequence). This CDR3 has 14 residues. CDR3 bases: TGTGCCAGCAGCCCAATGGACAGGGGGGAAGACCAGTACTTC. Translation gives CASSPMDRGEDQYF.

This clonotype was observed a few times. The V call is TRBV11-1, the J call TRBJ1-1, with a tentative D call TRBD1 (6 bases). CDR3 length: 15 amino acids. CDR1 is SGHAT and CDR2 is FQDESV in the germline V gene (reference sequence). Trimming removed 3 bases from V and 4 bases from J, with 15 bases in between. The CDR3 DNA follows: TGTGCCAGCAGCTTGAAGGGGGAACGGGGCACTGAAGCTTTCTTT. This gives the protein CASSLKGERGTEAFF.

The chain employs TRBV6-5 and TRBJ2-1, with 7 bases aligning to TRBD2. With V trimmed by 6 bases and J by 6 bases, 5 bases remained unmatched. Per germline, CDR1 MNHEY and CDR2 SVGAGI. This CDR3 is 13 amino acids long. The CDR3 nucleotides read TGTGCCAGCAGCCCGACTAGCTCCAATGAGCAGTTCTTC. It translates to CASSPTSSNEQFF.

The count of this clonotype is one. The chain recombines TRBV6-5 with TRBJ1-1, with 7 bases fitting TRBD1. Germline CDR1 is MNHEY and CDR2 is SVGAGI. The CDR3 spans 12 residues. V trimming: 7 bases; J trimming: 5 bases; junction bases outside the gene matches: 4. The CDR3 DNA reads TGTGCCAGCATGAGGGGGCTGACTGAAGCTTTCTTT. Its translation is CASMRGLTEAFF.